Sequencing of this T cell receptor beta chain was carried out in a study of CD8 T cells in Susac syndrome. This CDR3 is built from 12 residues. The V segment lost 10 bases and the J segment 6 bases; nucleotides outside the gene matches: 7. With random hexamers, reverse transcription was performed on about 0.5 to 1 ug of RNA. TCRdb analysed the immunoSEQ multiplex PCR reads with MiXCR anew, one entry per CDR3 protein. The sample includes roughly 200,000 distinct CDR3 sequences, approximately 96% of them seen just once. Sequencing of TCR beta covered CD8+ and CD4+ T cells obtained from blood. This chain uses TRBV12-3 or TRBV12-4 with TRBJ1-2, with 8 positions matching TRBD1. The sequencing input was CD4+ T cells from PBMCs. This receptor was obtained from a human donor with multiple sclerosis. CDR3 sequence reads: CAIRGQIDGYTF. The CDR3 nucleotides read TGTGCCATCAGGGGGCAAATTGATGGCTACACCTTC.